These T cell receptor beta chains were read from a single sample in a study of cytomegalovirus exposure and HLA in healthy donors. The repertoire was sequenced with immunoSEQ multiplex PCR; TCRdb's copy has only in-frame clones and lacks some. The sample has 180,000 or so clones; around 76% are singletons. The specimen was PBMCs. The receptor source for this set is a woman in her thirties in good health and CMV-seropositive. Each CDR3 is given with its conserved first and last residue. The order of the fields is CDR3 protein, CDR3 DNA, D gene, V gene, J gene, CDR3 length, clone size. A D gene is named only where the DNA matches it firmly. Clone size is stated in some rows and not others, as once, few, many or a class when expanded.

CDR3: CASSVRGEGNTIYF; DNA: TGCGCCAGCAGTGTGCGGGGGGAAGGAAACACCATATATTTT; D: -; V: TRBV10-2; J: TRBJ1-3; length: 14; size: -
CDR3: CASKKAGQGNTGELFF; DNA: TGCGCCAGCAAGAAAGCGGGACAGGGGAACACCGGGGAGCTGTTTTTT; D: TRBD1; V: TRBV5-1; J: TRBJ2-2; length: 16; size: -
CDR3: CASVSSGGDEQYF; DNA: TGTGCCAGCGTATCGTCGGGGGGAGACGAGCAGTACTTC; D: TRBD2; V: TRBV6-5; J: TRBJ2-7; length: 13; size: -
CDR3: CASSLDRPTQPQHF; DNA: TGTGCCAGCAGTTTGGACAGGCCAACTCAGCCCCAGCATTTT; D: TRBD1; V: TRBV28; J: TRBJ1-5; length: 14; size: once
CDR3: CATSRIPRGLARETQYF; DNA: TGTGCCACCAGCAGAATCCCAAGGGGGCTAGCGAGAGAGACCCAGTACTTC; D: -; V: TRBV15; J: TRBJ2-5; length: 17; size: -
CDR3: CATIGVGYGYTF; DNA: TGTGCCACCATCGGGGTGGGCTATGGCTACACCTTC; D: -; V: TRBV27; J: TRBJ1-2; length: 12; size: -
CDR3: CASSPPGSGYTF; DNA: TGTGCCAGCAGCCCCCCAGGCTCCGGCTACACCTTC; D: -; V: TRBV28; J: TRBJ1-2; length: 12; size: once
CDR3: CASSIRGYSNQPQHF; DNA: TGTGCCAGTAGTATTAGGGGGTATAGCAATCAGCCCCAGCATTTT; D: -; V: TRBV19; J: TRBJ1-5; length: 15; size: -
CDR3: CASGRINTEAFF; DNA: TGTGCCAGCGGCAGGATAAACACTGAAGCTTTCTTT; D: -; V: TRBV7-3; J: TRBJ1-1; length: 12; size: few
CDR3: CASSVAAGDETQYF; DNA: TGTGCCAGCAGCGTAGCGGCAGGGGATGAGACCCAGTACTTC; D: -; V: TRBV9; J: TRBJ2-5; length: 14; size: -
CDR3: CAISESGDTQYF; DNA: TGTGCCATCAGTGAGTCCGGAGATACGCAGTATTTT; D: -; V: TRBV10-3; J: TRBJ2-3; length: 12; size: few
CDR3: CASTSGGPPYQETQYF; DNA: TGTGCCAGCACCTCGGGGGGACCACCGTACCAAGAGACCCAGTACTTC; D: TRBD2; V: TRBV28; J: TRBJ2-5; length: 16; size: -
CDR3: CASGLSRRRTGNWGNEKLFF; DNA: TGTGCTAGTGGTTTGTCACGGCGAAGGACAGGAAACTGGGGGAATGAAAAACTGTTTTTT; D: TRBD1; V: TRBV12-5; J: TRBJ1-4; length: 20; size: -
CDR3: CASSLRTGGSSLYEQYF; DNA: TGTGCCAGTAGTTTAAGGACAGGGGGCTCATCCCTCTACGAGCAGTACTTC; D: TRBD1; V: TRBV19; J: TRBJ2-7; length: 17; size: -
CDR3: CVTSRDSAGPEAFF; DNA: TGTGTCACCAGCAGAGATTCGGCAGGCCCTGAGGCTTTCTTT; D: -; V: TRBV15; J: TRBJ1-1; length: 14; size: -
CDR3: CASSQASAGKGETQYF; DNA: TGTGCCAGCAGCCAAGCCTCGGCGGGCAAAGGGGAGACCCAGTACTTC; D: -; V: TRBV14; J: TRBJ2-5; length: 16; size: -
CDR3: CASTRDRVENIQYF; DNA: TGTGCCAGCACCCGGGACAGGGTCGAAAACATTCAGTACTTC; D: -; V: TRBV21-1; J: TRBJ2-4; length: 14; size: once
CDR3: CASRHQGSMETQYF; DNA: TGTGCCAGCAGACATCAGGGGAGTATGGAGACCCAGTACTTC; D: -; V: TRBV5-5; J: TRBJ2-5; length: 14; size: few
CDR3: CAISEGRVRETQYF; DNA: TGTGCCATCAGTGAAGGCAGGGTCAGAGAGACCCAGTACTTC; D: -; V: TRBV10-3; J: TRBJ2-5; length: 14; size: -
CDR3: CASTQGARGYTF; DNA: TGTGCCAGCACCCAGGGGGCGCGCGGCTACACCTTC; D: TRBD1; V: TRBV9; J: TRBJ1-2; length: 12; size: -
CDR3: CSVEMRGGSLLNEQFF; DNA: TGCAGCGTTGAAATGCGGGGGGGTTCCCTGCTGAATGAGCAGTTCTTC; D: TRBD2; V: TRBV29-1; J: TRBJ2-1; length: 16; size: -
CDR3: CASSIAAGGRNQPQHF; DNA: TGTGCCAGTAGTATAGCGGCAGGGGGCCGGAATCAGCCCCAGCATTTT; D: TRBD1; V: TRBV19; J: TRBJ1-5; length: 16; size: -
CDR3: CASSQEPAGGGETQYF; DNA: TGCGCCAGCAGCCAAGAACCAGCGGGGGGGGGAGAGACCCAGTACTTC; D: TRBD2; V: TRBV4-3; J: TRBJ2-5; length: 16; size: few
CDR3: CASSVPGSYEQYF; DNA: TGTGCCAGCAGCGTGCCGGGCTCCTACGAGCAGTACTTC; D: -; V: TRBV7-8; J: TRBJ2-7; length: 13; size: -
CDR3: CASSLGPGGTEAFF; DNA: TGCGCCAGCAGCTTGGGACCAGGGGGCACTGAAGCTTTCTTT; D: TRBD1; V: TRBV5-1; J: TRBJ1-1; length: 14; size: -
CDR3: CASSLSGQGFQPQHF; DNA: TGTGCCAGCAGTTTATCAGGACAGGGGTTTCAGCCCCAGCATTTT; D: TRBD1; V: TRBV28; J: TRBJ1-5; length: 15; size: -
CDR3: CASSSDSSYGYTF; DNA: TGTGCCAGTAGCTCCGACAGTAGCTATGGCTACACCTTC; D: -; V: TRBV19; J: TRBJ1-2; length: 13; size: -
CDR3: CASSLQGQGGTGELFF; DNA: TGCGCCAGCAGCTTGCAGGGCCAGGGGGGAACCGGGGAGCTGTTTTTT; D: -; V: TRBV5-1; J: TRBJ2-2; length: 16; size: -
CDR3: CASSPQGNSPLHF; DNA: TGTGCCAGCAGCCCTCAGGGGAATTCACCCCTCCACTTT; D: -; V: TRBV7-2; J: TRBJ1-6; length: 13; size: once
CDR3: CASSYSTKADYEQYF; DNA: TGTGCCAGCAGTTACTCTACCAAAGCGGACTACGAGCAGTACTTC; D: -; V: TRBV6-6; J: TRBJ2-7; length: 15; size: few
CDR3: CASRISGGPSEQFF; DNA: TGTGCCAGCAGGATCTCGGGGGGCCCAAGTGAGCAGTTCTTC; D: -; V: TRBV2; J: TRBJ2-1; length: 14; size: -
CDR3: CASGYGTSGGISTDTQYF; DNA: TGTGCTAGTGGTTACGGGACTAGCGGGGGGATTAGCACAGATACGCAGTATTTT; D: TRBD2; V: TRBV12-5; J: TRBJ2-3; length: 18; size: -
CDR3: CASSGGQGSTDTQYF; DNA: TGCGCCAGCAGCGGGGGACAGGGGAGCACAGATACGCAGTATTTT; D: TRBD1; V: TRBV5-1; J: TRBJ2-3; length: 15; size: -
CDR3: CSVEQGFGRGQYF; DNA: TGCAGCGTCGAACAGGGCTTCGGGAGGGGGCAGTACTTC; D: TRBD2; V: TRBV29-1; J: TRBJ2-7; length: 13; size: -
CDR3: CAISAADGYTF; DNA: TGTGCCATCAGTGCGGCGGATGGCTACACCTTC; D: -; V: TRBV10-3; J: TRBJ1-2; length: 11; size: -
CDR3: CASSVTGAAISEAFF; DNA: TGTGCCAGCAGCGTCACAGGGGCAGCTATCTCTGAAGCTTTCTTT; D: TRBD1; V: TRBV7-6; J: TRBJ1-1; length: 15; size: -
CDR3: CASIKGGFNYGYTF; DNA: TGTGCCAGCATAAAAGGGGGATTCAACTATGGCTACACCTTC; D: -; V: TRBV6-6; J: TRBJ1-2; length: 14; size: once
CDR3: CASSQKGSTGGNTQYF; DNA: TGTGCCAGCAGCCAAAAGGGGTCGACAGGGGGGAATACGCAGTATTTT; D: TRBD1; V: TRBV2; J: TRBJ2-3; length: 16; size: few
CDR3: CASSYLRSNQPQHF; DNA: TGTGCCAGCAGTTACCTCCGTAGCAATCAGCCCCAGCATTTT; D: -; V: TRBV6-5; J: TRBJ1-5; length: 14; size: -
CDR3: CASSLSVIVGGQLYGYTF; DNA: TGTGCCAGCAGCTTGTCGGTAATCGTAGGGGGACAGCTCTATGGCTACACCTTC; D: TRBD1; V: TRBV5-5; J: TRBJ1-2; length: 18; size: -
CDR3: CASSWTSAYEQYF; DNA: TGCGCCAGCAGCTGGACTAGTGCCTACGAGCAGTACTTC; D: TRBD2; V: TRBV5-1; J: TRBJ2-7; length: 13; size: -
CDR3: CASSLSYRDPDTQYF; DNA: TGTGCCAGCAGCTTGTCCTACAGGGACCCAGATACGCAGTATTTT; D: -; V: TRBV5-6; J: TRBJ2-3; length: 15; size: -
CDR3: CASSGQQGTQETQYF; DNA: TGTGCCAGCAGCGGACAACAGGGTACGCAAGAGACCCAGTACTTC; D: -; V: TRBV4-2; J: TRBJ2-5; length: 15; size: -
CDR3: CASSSAFPSGTGVYEQYF; DNA: TGCGCCAGCAGTTCCGCCTTCCCATCCGGGACAGGGGTCTACGAGCAGTACTTC; D: TRBD1; V: TRBV5-1; J: TRBJ2-7; length: 18; size: -
CDR3: CASSYSSQLTGELFF; DNA: TGTGCCAGCAGTTACTCGTCACAGCTTACCGGGGAGCTGTTTTTT; D: -; V: TRBV6-5; J: TRBJ2-2; length: 15; size: -
CDR3: CASSQDWVAVTDTQYF; DNA: TGTGCCAGCAGCCAAGATTGGGTAGCGGTAACAGATACGCAGTATTTT; D: -; V: TRBV4-2; J: TRBJ2-3; length: 16; size: -
CDR3: CASSFMQGSTGELFF; DNA: TGTGCCAGCAGCTTTATGCAGGGTAGCACCGGGGAGCTGTTTTTT; D: -; V: TRBV7-2; J: TRBJ2-2; length: 15; size: few
CDR3: CASSGPSGGKADTQYF; DNA: TGTGCCAGCAGTGGTCCTAGCGGGGGTAAGGCAGATACGCAGTATTTT; D: TRBD2; V: TRBV2; J: TRBJ2-3; length: 16; size: -
CDR3: CASSPPRPEWQETQYF; DNA: TGTGCCAGCAGTCCGCCTAGACCTGAGTGGCAAGAGACCCAGTACTTC; D: -; V: TRBV28; J: TRBJ2-5; length: 16; size: -
CDR3: CASSLSTPGRGGEQFF; DNA: TGTGCCAGCAGTTTATCGACCCCCGGGAGGGGAGGGGAGCAGTTCTTC; D: TRBD2; V: TRBV27; J: TRBJ2-1; length: 16; size: -
CDR3: CASSLRGGREKLFF; DNA: TGTGCCAGCAGCTTAAGGGGGGGTAGGGAAAAACTGTTTTTT; D: -; V: TRBV7-6; J: TRBJ1-4; length: 14; size: -